This TCR beta chain emerged from a study of tumor-infiltrating lymphocytes in primary liver carcinoma (dated by TCRdb to 2016 to 2017). For the wider study: Of the five patients, three men and two women aged 30 to 69 years, four had hepatocellular carcinoma and one had combined HCC and intrahepatic cholangiocarcinoma. The tumors of the five patients were staged as T1-T3 N0M0, with maximum diameters ranging from roughly 4 to 11 cm. Each sample produced roughly 3.65 to 8 million productive TCRbeta reads, and read depth showed no significant difference between tissue types. The study combined TCRbeta repertoire sequencing, expression microarrays and whole-exome sequencing across five regions of each liver tumor, with adjacent normal tissue and blood. A total of around 35 specimens from 5 patients, comprising approximately 25 tumor regions, 5 adjacent noncancerous liver tissues and 5 peripheral blood samples, were covered by TCRbeta repertoire sequencing. To link TCRbeta repertoire diversity with the local molecular phenotype, the approximately 25 tumor region samples were profiled using Agilent mRNA microarrays. Technical replicate repertoires showed high reproducibility, with mean shared-clone rates about 0.91 and correlation coefficients above 0.95. General study outcomes and caveats: Only about 8-25% of top clones were found in all five regions of a tumor, suggesting spatial heterogeneity of tumor-infiltrating T cells. Compared with blood, tumors had a significantly larger share of the repertoire taken up by the top 250 clones (p = 0.039). The study included only four to six patients, and the authors note findings should be validated in a larger study. Repertoire overlap was higher between tumor regions (mean roughly 36%) than tumor-adjacent (around 17%) or tumor-blood (approximately 14%) pairs, consistent with antigen-driven expansion. Only the TCR beta chain was sequenced, which likely underestimates true repertoire diversity because unpaired alpha chains were not captured. Because the samples were bulk and unsorted, CD4+ and CD8+ T cell repertoires could not be compared.

Total RNA and DNA were co-extracted from around 18-30 mg of bulk tissue with the AllPrep DNA/RNA mini kit, without cell sorting. Surgical resection was performed in China between late 2015 and 2016 on a handful of patients with histopathologically diagnosed primary liver carcinoma. Patients had chronic HBV infection and were treatment-naive at sampling. Each tumor was sampled at five spatially separated regions: the tumor centre plus the superior, inferior, left-lateral and right-lateral poles. Histological examination found more than 75% viable tumor cells in every tumor sample. Pieces of fresh tumor and adjacent tissue were cut in half, with one half kept in RNAlater at -80 degrees C and the other half sent for histology. TCRbeta-specific cDNA was reverse-transcribed from 500 ng total RNA using a constant-region primer and ProtoScript II reverse transcriptase. The TCRbeta libraries were prepared through three rounds of nested multiplex PCR following a slightly modified ARM-PCR procedure. Each of the first two PCR rounds ran for about 10 cycles using multiplex TRBV1-TRBV30 forward primers together with a Cbeta reverse primer. Sample barcodes and Illumina adapters were added in a final 25-cycle PCR with Deep VentR polymerase. Amplicons of 200-500 bp were gel-purified with a QIAquick gel extraction kit before sequencing. TCRbeta amplicons were sequenced on an Illumina HiSeq 2500 with 250-bp paired-end reads. The original pipeline was this. Reads were quality-trimmed with Trimmomatic v0.33, and paired reads were merged with FLASH v1.2.11 to recover full CDR3 sequences. MiGEC v1.2.1b assigned V, D and J germline segments to the rearranged TCRbeta sequences. Clonotype statistics and Shannon-Wiener diversity indices were calculated with VDJtools v1.0.0. Except for diversity analysis, only each sample's 250 most abundant clonotypes were used in subsequent analyses to reduce sampling bias. TCRdb reran the public reads through fastp at Q25 and MiXCR, keeping productive beta chains. Merged by CDR3 protein, the rows form single entries marked with the most common genes and DNA. TCRdb, not the authors, supplied the V and J calls. In this sample the table shows about 74,000 distinct CDR3 sequences, over 60% of which occur a single time. The ten largest clones add up to about a quarter of the sample.

As concerns this clonotype: What this receptor recognizes is not known. No per-base quality is available; no much larger clone lies one base away.

Ends trimmed: V by 4 bases, J by 4 bases; bases unmatched to a gene: 8. The CDR3 starts with the cysteine, ends with the phenylalanine, and has 15 residues. Of the read, only the CDR3 DNA is kept; its 45 bases are in frame from base 1. Based on the germline V gene, the CDR1 and CDR2 sequences are SGHRS and YFSETQ. The rearranged segments are TRBV5-1 and TRBJ2-3; the central 8 bases match TRBD1. This clonotype originated in a man between 35 and 55 years old with primary liver carcinoma and hepatitis B virus infection. Sample: liver tumor tissue from sampling region 4. The sample's cell subset or site label, in plain terms: tumor region T4, right-lateral pole. The base sequence is TGCGCCAGCAGCCTTGGGGACAGGAGCCCAGATACGCAGTATTTT. It specifies CASSLGDRSPDTQYF.